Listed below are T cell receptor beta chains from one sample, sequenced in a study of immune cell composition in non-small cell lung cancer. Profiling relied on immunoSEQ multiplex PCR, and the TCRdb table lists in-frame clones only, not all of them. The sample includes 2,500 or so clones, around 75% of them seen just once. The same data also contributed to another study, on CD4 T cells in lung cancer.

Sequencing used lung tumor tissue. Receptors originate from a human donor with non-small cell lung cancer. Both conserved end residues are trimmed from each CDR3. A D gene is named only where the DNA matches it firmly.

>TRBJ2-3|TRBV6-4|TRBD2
ASSYREGETDTQY
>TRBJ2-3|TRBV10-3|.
AISDIRGWGTDTQY
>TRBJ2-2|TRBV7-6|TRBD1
ASSFTPGQGVMNTGELF
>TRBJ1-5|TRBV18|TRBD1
ASTTGGDQPQH
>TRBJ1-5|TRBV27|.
ASSLTSRQAYSNQPQH
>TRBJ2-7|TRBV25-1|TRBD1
ATSRGTNYEQY
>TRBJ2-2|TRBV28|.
ASKGQGDTGELF
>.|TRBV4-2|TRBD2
ASSQDVAGASGEQY
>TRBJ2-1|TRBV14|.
ASSQVRSSYNEQF
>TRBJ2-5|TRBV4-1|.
ASSQAAFSNRVIGETQY